The next 10 T cell receptor beta chains were all read from a single sample in a study of T-cell reconstitution after alpha-beta-depleted transplantation in children. Using unique molecular identifiers, the investigators prepared the TCRbeta library. TCRdb itself ran the PCR reads through MiXCR, one entry per CDR3 protein. The sample shows 530,000 or so distinct CDR3 sequences, over 20% of them seen only once. The sequences come from PBMCs, collected before TCRalphabeta/CD19-depleted stem cell transplant. These receptor sequences come from a boy younger than two with Wiskott-Aldrich syndrome, due to receive a stem cell transplant.

The rearrangement links TRBV6-1 to TRBJ2-5; no reliable D call. Germline CDR1 MNHNS, CDR2 SASEGT. The CDR3 totals 12 residues. With 2 bases removed from V and 4 bases from J, the gap between germline ends came to 5 bases. CDR3 sequence: CASSETGETQYF. CDR3 sequence (DNA): TGTGCCAGCAGTGAAACTGGAGAGACCCAGTACTTC.

This clonotype has at least ten counts. The chain recombines TRBV5-1 with TRBJ2-1, with TRBD2 matching over 12 bases. Germline CDR1 SGHRS, CDR2 YFSETQ. This CDR3 comprises 15 residues. Trimming cost V 4 bases and J 5 bases; bases outside gene matches: 4. In DNA, the CDR3 is TGCGCCAGCAGCCAGACTAGCGGGAGTAACAATGAGCAGTTCTTC. The encoded protein is CASSQTSGSNNEQFF. The full variable domain, with the rest looked up from reference TRBV5-1 and TRBJ2-1, is KAGVTQTPRYLIKTRGQQVTLSCSPISGHRSVSWYQQTPGQGLQFLFEYFSETQRNKGNFPGRFSGRQFSNSRSEMNVSTLELGDSALYLCASSQTSGSNNEQFFGPGTRLTVL.

The V gene is TRBV5-1, the J gene TRBJ2-5; 7 nucleotides align to TRBD2. Germline CDR1 reads SGHRS; CDR2 reads YFSETQ. This CDR3 is built from 14 residues. J lost 4 bases, V lost 2 bases, and 5 bases had no gene match. CDR3 amino acids: CASSLAGTSETQYF. In nucleotides, the CDR3 is TGCGCCAGCAGCTTAGCGGGAACGTCAGAGACCCAGTACTTC.

This clonotype was seen a handful of times. DNA of the CDR3: TGTGCCAGCGCAACTAATTCCCTGGGGTCAACGTTCTTC. Translated, it gives CASATNSLGSTFF. The chain carries TRBV11-2 and TRBJ2-1; no clear D gene. Germline CDR1 and CDR2: SGHAT and FQNNGV. This CDR3 contains 13 residues. V lost 8 bases and J 15 bases, leaving 23 bases between the germline ends.

This clonotype appeared a few times. Here the CDR3 reads CSVVRAFYNEQFF. DNA for the CDR3: TGCAGCGTTGTAAGGGCCTTTTACAATGAGCAGTTCTTC. The rearrangement joins TRBV29-1 to TRBJ2-1, with D uncertain. The germline V gene has CDR1 SQVTM and CDR2 ANQGSEA. The CDR3 sequence is 13 residues long. V lost 4 bases and J 4 bases, leaving 11 bases between the germline ends.

This clonotype was seen more than once but under ten times. V and J are TRBV5-1 and TRBJ1-3, with TRBD1 matching 10 bases. The ends lost 3 bases at V and 4 bases at J; junction bases unmatched: 7. The CDR3 is 16 amino acids. Per germline, CDR1 SGHRS and CDR2 YFSETQ. CDR3 DNA: TGCGCCAGCAGCTCCGGACAGGGGGTGTCGGGAAACACCATATATTTT. Its translation: CASSSGQGVSGNTIYF.

In this sample, this clonotype turned up a few times. The chain has TRBV5-6 and TRBJ2-1, with TRBD2 matching over 7 bases. V trimming: 0 bases; J trimming: 6 bases; junction bases outside the gene matches: 12. The CDR3 contains 17 residues. Germline assignment: CDR1 SGHDT and CDR2 YYEEEE. For the CDR3, the DNA is TGTGCCAGCAGCTTGGATTGGGGGAGGGCCCGTCTCAATGAGCAGTTCTTC. It specifies CASSLDWGRARLNEQFF.

This chain joins TRBV18 and TRBJ2-3; D may be TRBD1 (6 bases). Germline loops: CDR1 KGHSH, CDR2 LQKENI. The CDR3 extends over 16 amino acids. The V gene lost 1 base and the J gene lost 3 bases, with 14 bases spanning the gap. For the CDR3, the DNA is TGTGCCAGCTCACCACGACCAGGGGTTACTACAGATACGCAGTATTTT. Protein: CASSPRPGVTTDTQYF.

This clonotype occurred a few times. The rearrangement links TRBV29-1 to TRBJ2-1, with D possibly being TRBD1 or TRBD2 (5 bases each). The V end was cut by 3 bases, the J end by 6 bases, with 6 bases between. The CDR3 extends over 11 amino acids. Per the germline V gene, CDR1 is SQVTM and CDR2 is ANQGSEA. The CDR3 spells CSVEGVNEQFF. The CDR3 DNA follows: TGCAGCGTTGAGGGGGTCAATGAGCAGTTCTTC.

The J gene is TRBJ2-2, the V gene TRBV7-2; D gene unclear. Per the germline V gene, CDR1 is SGHTA and CDR2 is FQGNSA. V was trimmed by 5 bases and J by 5 bases, leaving 15 bases between them. This CDR3 is built from 15 residues. The CDR3 sequence: CASSPRWKSTGELFF. The CDR3 coding sequence is TGTGCCAGCAGCCCTCGCTGGAAATCAACCGGGGAGCTGTTTTTT.